Below are 19 T cell receptor beta chains sequenced from a single sample in a study of cytomegalovirus exposure and HLA in healthy donors. This PCR relied on a set of 60 Vbeta primers and 13 Jbeta primers. Measured with immunoSEQ multiplex PCR; TCRdb has only the in-frame clones, and not every one. This sample has about 180,000 clones, with 75% found just once. The sequenced material came from PBMCs. The receptors shown here come from a male donor in good health and CMV-seronegative.

This chain connects TRBV7-2 to TRBJ2-1, with D perhaps matching TRBD2 (6 bases). CDR1 is SGHTA and CDR2 is FQGNSA in the germline V gene. Between the trimmed V and J ends, which lost 0 bases and 7 bases, there was a span of 13 bases. This CDR3 contains 15 residues. The CDR3 is CASSLAGGVRNEQFF. Here the CDR3 DNA reads TGTGCCAGCAGCTTAGCGGGAGGAGTTAGAAATGAGCAGTTCTTC. The variable domain in full, with the rest retrieved from reference TRBV7-2 and TRBJ2-1, is GAGVSQSPSNKVTEKGKDVELRCDPISGHTALYWYRQSLGQGLEFLIYFQGNSAPDKSGLPSDRFSAERTGGSVSTLTIQRTQQEDSAVYLCASSLAGGVRNEQFFGPGTRLTVL.

Only one count was recorded for this clone. The chain recombines TRBV19 with TRBJ2-3, with 13 bases matching TRBD2. CDR1 LNHDA and CDR2 SQIVND come from the germline V gene (reference sequence). The J segment lost 3 bases and the V segment lost 5 bases, leaving 14 bases of the junction unmatched. This CDR3 is 19 amino acids long. In DNA form, the CDR3 reads TGTGCCAGTAGTCCCCCGATGGGACTAGCGGGATTTGAGACAGATACGCAGTATTTT. This encodes CASSPPMGLAGFETDTQYF.

The V and J genes are TRBV27 and TRBJ2-3; weak D call: TRBD2 (6 bases). The germline V gene encodes CDR1 MNHEY and CDR2 SMNVEV (reference sequence). The CDR3 totals 16 residues. V lost 2 bases, J lost 5 bases, and 17 bases lay in between. CDR3 in amino acids: CASSLGLAPREDTQYF. In DNA form, the CDR3 reads TGTGCCAGCAGTTTAGGTCTAGCGCCACGCGAAGATACGCAGTATTTT.

This clone was seen more than once but under ten times. This sequence joins TRBV4-1 and TRBJ2-7; 7 nucleotides align to TRBD1. This CDR3 region has 15 residues. V shed 1 base, J shed 2 bases, and the junction held 5 bases outside the gene matches. Germline V lookup: CDR1 MGHRA, CDR2 YSYEKL. The CDR3 protein is CASSQGQGVPYEQYF. CDR3 nucleotides: TGCGCCAGCAGCCAAGGGCAGGGGGTACCCTACGAGCAGTACTTC.

The CDR3 protein is CASSLSPLGQASPYEQYF. The CDR3 DNA sequence: TGTGCCAGCAGTTTATCGCCACTCGGACAGGCGTCCCCCTACGAGCAGTACTTC. V usage is TRBV27 and J usage is TRBJ2-7; 7 positions match TRBD1. This CDR3 comprises 18 residues. Trimming cost V 0 bases and J 2 bases; bases outside gene matches: 13. Germline V gene data show CDR1 as MNHEY and CDR2 as SMNVEV (reference sequence).

The chain recombines TRBV28 with TRBJ2-1; D might be TRBD2 (5 bases). CDR1 and CDR2 from the germline V gene are MDHEN and SYDVKM. This CDR3 region has 13 residues. Trimming shortened V by 3 bases and J by 8 bases, and 11 bases separated the two germline ends. The CDR3 nucleotides are TGTGCCAGCAGTTTTAAGGTGAGGGATGAGCAGTTCTTC. Its protein product is CASSFKVRDEQFF.

DNA of the CDR3: TGTGCCAGCAGCGTAGTAGCGAGAGCCTACAATGAGCAGTTCTTC. It translates to CASSVVARAYNEQFF. This sequence joins TRBV9 and TRBJ2-1; D may be TRBD2 (5 bases). V shed 0 bases and J shed 2 bases, with 9 bases lying between them. The CDR3 has 15 residues. CDR1 is SGDLS and CDR2 is YYNGEE in the germline V gene.

The V and J genes are TRBV28 and TRBJ2-1; 7 positions match TRBD2. The CDR3 sequence is 16 residues long. Germline lookup yields CDR1 MDHEN and CDR2 SYDVKM. V shed 1 base, J shed 8 bases, and the junction held 11 bases outside the gene matches. DNA of the CDR3: TGTGCCAGCAGTTTATATGGCGGGGGAGGAGTTGATGAGCAGTTCTTC. This sequence encodes CASSLYGGGGVDEQFF.

The rearrangement links TRBV29-1 to TRBJ1-5; D is possibly TRBD1 (6 bases). The germline V gene has CDR1 SQVTM and CDR2 ANQGSEA. Deletions cut 4 bases from V and 5 bases from J, with 12 bases between. This CDR3 is 13 amino acids long. The CDR3 nucleotides read TGCAGCGTTGGGCCAGGGGTGGATCAGCCCCAGCATTTT. Translation gives CSVGPGVDQPQHF. Together with reference TRBV29-1 and TRBJ1-5, the CDR3 gives the full variable domain: SAVISQKPSRDICQRGTSLTIQCQVDSQVTMMFWYRQQPGQSLTLIATANQGSEATYESGFVIDKFPISRPNLTFSTLTVSNMSPEDSSIYLCSVGPGVDQPQHFGDGTRLSIL.

In this sample, this clone turned up a few times. The chain recombines TRBV6-5 with TRBJ1-5; D remains unclear. Germline loops: CDR1 MNHEY, CDR2 SVGAGI. V lost 10 bases and J lost 6, with 16 bases in between. The CDR3 length is 13 residues. CDR3 sequence (DNA): TGTGCCACCTCCGGGGAGAAGCTTCAGCCCCAGCATTTT. This codes for CATSGEKLQPQHF.

The chain recombines TRBV19 with TRBJ2-3; 13 positions match TRBD2. CDR1 and CDR2 (germline): LNHDA, SQIVND (reference sequence). The CDR3 sequence is 15 residues long. Trimming took 9 bases from V and 2 from J; bases not matched to a gene: 5. The CDR3 region is CASRTSGSTTDTQYF. In nucleotides, the CDR3 is TGTGCCAGCCGGACTAGCGGGAGTACCACAGATACGCAGTATTTT.

Concerning this clone: Distinct nucleotide sequences in the sample also encode this CDR3. The V and J genes are TRBV19 and TRBJ2-1; 8 bases line up with TRBD2. V shed 7 bases and J 4 bases; nucleotides not matched to a gene: 6. Germline V gene lookup returns CDR1 LNHDA and CDR2 SQIVND (reference sequence). The CDR3 totals 14 residues. CDR3 bases: TGTGCCAGTACACGGGAGGGCCCTTACAATGAGCAGTTCTTC. Amino acid sequence: CASTREGPYNEQFF.

The chain employs TRBV18 and TRBJ2-3, with TRBD2 identical over 7 bases. V trimming: 3 bases; J trimming: 9 bases; junction bases outside the gene matches: 12. The length of the CDR3 is 15 residues. Germline V lookup: CDR1 KGHSH, CDR2 LQKENI. CDR3 DNA sequence: TGTGCCAGCTCACCGGCCATCGGGGGGTCTAGGACGCAGTATTTT. Protein: CASSPAIGGSRTQYF.

The chain uses TRBV9 and TRBJ2-5; 8 nucleotides align to TRBD1. Germline V gives CDR1 SGDLS, CDR2 YYNGEE. With 3 bases clipped from V and 5 bases from J, the junction kept 12 bases outside the gene matches. CDR3 length: 16 residues. CDR3 region: CASSAQTGGFWETQYF. In DNA form, the CDR3 reads TGTGCCAGCAGCGCCCAAACAGGGGGGTTTTGGGAGACCCAGTACTTC.

This clone was counted between two and nine times. The chain couples TRBV6-5 to TRBJ1-2, with D unresolved. The CDR3 covers 13 residues. The V and J ends lost 0 bases and 3 bases respectively, with 5 bases between them. Germline CDR1 and CDR2: MNHEY and SVGAGI. The CDR3 nucleotides are TGTGCCAGCAGTTACTCACGGGACTATGGCTACACCTTC. Translated, it gives CASSYSRDYGYTF.

Concerning this clone itself: One junction end does not reproduce the germline sequence, and a read error may be involved. The chain links TRBV28 to TRBJ2-1; 11 bases agree with TRBD2. The CDR3 has 13 amino acids. Germline V gene data show CDR1 as MDHEN and CDR2 as SYDVKM. CDR3 nucleotides: TGTGCCAGCAGCCCACCAGGGACTAGCGGCACTCTCTTC. It yields the protein CASSPPGTSGTLF.

The V and J genes are TRBV10-3 and TRBJ2-5; 8 bases map to TRBD2. The end of the DNA fits TRBJ2-7 better, so the J call may be wrong. This CDR3 region has 14 residues. Germline V CDR1 and CDR2: ENHRY, SYGVKD. The CDR3 sequence is CAISKLAASYEQYF. The CDR3 nucleotides are TGTGCCATCAGTAAACTAGCGGCCTCCTACGAGCAGTACTTC.

The V gene is TRBV19, the J gene TRBJ1-5, with D tentatively TRBD1 (6 bases). V was shortened by 3 bases and J by 6 bases, with 9 bases between the two germline ends. Germline CDR1 LNHDA, CDR2 SQIVND (reference sequence). CDR3 length: 13 residues. The CDR3 is CASSMGHRQPQHF. The DNA for the CDR3 is TGTGCCAGTAGTATGGGACACCGTCAGCCCCAGCATTTT.

This sequence joins TRBV7-3 and TRBJ2-7, with 10 nucleotides matching TRBD1. The CDR3 spans 14 residues. The germline V gene encodes CDR1 SGHTA and CDR2 FQGTGA. V lost 4 bases and J lost 4; bases outside the gene matches: 4. CDR3 bases: TGTGCCAGCAGCTACGGGACAGGGGATTACGAGCAGTACTTC. Amino acids: CASSYGTGDYEQYF.